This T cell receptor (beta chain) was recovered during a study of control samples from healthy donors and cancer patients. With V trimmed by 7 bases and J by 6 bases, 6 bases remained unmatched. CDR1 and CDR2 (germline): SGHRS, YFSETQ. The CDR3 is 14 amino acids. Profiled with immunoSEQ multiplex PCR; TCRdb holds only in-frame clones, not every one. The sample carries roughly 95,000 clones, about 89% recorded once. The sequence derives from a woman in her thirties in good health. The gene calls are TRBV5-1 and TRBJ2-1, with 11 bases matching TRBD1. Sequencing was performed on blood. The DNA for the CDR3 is TGCGCCAGCCTCCGGGACAGGGGGTTCAATGAGCAGTTCTTC. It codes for CASLRDRGFNEQFF.